This entry is about one T cell receptor (beta chain). Clones were read by immunoSEQ multiplex PCR, and TCRdb kept only the in-frame ones, dropping some. This table has about 260,000 clones, more than 85% appearing once. The data were obtained in a study of blood T cell repertoires in COVID-19. The CDR3 consists of 14 residues. V was clipped by 1 base and J by 3 bases; unmatched bases: 4. Germline CDR1 is SGHRS and CDR2 is YFSETQ. The clonotype was recovered from a young adult with COVID-19, enrolled during active disease. What was sequenced was peripheral blood. V usage is TRBV5-1 and J usage is TRBJ2-7, with 7 bases aligning to TRBD1. CDR3 bases: TGCGCCAGCAGCTTGAGTGGGACAGACTACGAGCAGTACTTC. Translation gives CASSLSGTDYEQYF.